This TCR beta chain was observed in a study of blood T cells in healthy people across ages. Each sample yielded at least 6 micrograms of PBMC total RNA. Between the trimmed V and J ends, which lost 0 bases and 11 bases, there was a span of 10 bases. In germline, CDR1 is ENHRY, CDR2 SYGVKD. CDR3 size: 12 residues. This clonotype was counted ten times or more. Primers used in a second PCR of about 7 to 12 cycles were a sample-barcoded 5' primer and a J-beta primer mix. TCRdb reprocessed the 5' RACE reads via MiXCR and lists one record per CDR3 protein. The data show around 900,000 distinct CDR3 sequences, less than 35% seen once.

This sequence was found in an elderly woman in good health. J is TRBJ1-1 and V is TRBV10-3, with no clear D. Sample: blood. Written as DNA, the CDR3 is TGTGCCATCAGTGAGTCGGGAGACCGTGCTTTCTTT. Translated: CAISESGDRAFF.